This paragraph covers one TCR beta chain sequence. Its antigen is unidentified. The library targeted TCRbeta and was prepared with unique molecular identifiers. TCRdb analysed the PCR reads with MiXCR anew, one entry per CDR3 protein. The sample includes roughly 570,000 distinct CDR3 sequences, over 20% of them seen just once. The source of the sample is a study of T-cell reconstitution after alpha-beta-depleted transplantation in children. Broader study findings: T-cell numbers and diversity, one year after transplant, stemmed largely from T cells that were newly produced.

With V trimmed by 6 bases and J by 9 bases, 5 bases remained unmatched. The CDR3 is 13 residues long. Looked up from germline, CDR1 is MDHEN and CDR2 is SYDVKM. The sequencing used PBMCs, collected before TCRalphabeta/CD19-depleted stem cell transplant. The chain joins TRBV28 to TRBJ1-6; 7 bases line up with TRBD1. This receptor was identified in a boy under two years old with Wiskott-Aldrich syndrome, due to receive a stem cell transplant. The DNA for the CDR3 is TGTGCCAGCAGCGACAGGGTCAGTTCACCCCTCCACTTT. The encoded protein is CASSDRVSSPLHF.